One sample yielded the 11 T cell receptor beta chains listed below, sequenced in a study of CD8+CD57+ T cells in acquired aplastic anemia. The TCR beta profiling, which covered VDJ combination and CDR3 sequence, was carried out using genomic DNA as the template. MiXCR, run by TCRdb on the reads, gives a single entry per CDR3 protein. The sample yields about 400,000 distinct CDR3 sequences, 60% to 80% seen once. Sequenced input: sorted CD4+, CD8+, or CD8+CD57+ T cells (not recorded which) from PBMCs. The receptors originated from a human donor in good health, serving as a control.

The chain joins TRBV19 to TRBJ2-7; D unresolved. CDR3 size: 13 residues. The ends were cut back, 3 bases at V and 3 bases at J, with 9 bases in the middle. CDR1 LNHDA and CDR2 SQIVND come from the germline V gene (reference sequence). CDR3 region: CASSIGLLYEQYF. The DNA for the CDR3 is TGTGCCAGTAGTATCGGTCTTCTCTACGAGCAGTACTTC.

V is TRBV7-2 and J is TRBJ1-1, with D unclear. There are 13 residues in the CDR3. Trimming pared 5 bases from V and 2 bases from J, leaving 9 bases between. Germline loops: CDR1 SGHTA, CDR2 FQGNSA. The CDR3 here is CASSPQINTEAFF. CDR3 nucleotide sequence: TGTGCCAGCAGCCCGCAAATAAACACTGAAGCTTTCTTT.

In regard to this clonotype: At one boundary the junction diverges from the germline segment, which might be a read error. The rearrangement links TRBV27 to TRBJ1-4; perhaps TRBD1 as D (5 bases). Germline V gene lookup returns CDR1 MNHEY and CDR2 SMNVEV (reference sequence). This CDR3 contains 17 residues. The CDR3 DNA follows: TGTGCCAGCAGGATTAGGGGCGGAGGGGCAACTAATGAAGAACTGTTTTTT. Amino acids: CASRIRGGGATNEELFF.

Comments on this clonotype: Since the CDR3 does not end with the conserved phenylalanine or tryptophan, this likely comes from a read error. The DNA is left out, because the CDR3 cannot be placed on it with certainty; the CDR3 is given as TCRdb lists it. The gene calls are TRBV7-3 and TRBJ1-2. Per germline, CDR1 SGHTA and CDR2 FQGTGA. The CDR3 sequence runs 12 residues, both termini included. The chain's CDR3 is CATSVGTSGRTL.

Comments on this clonotype: Given a much more abundant clone one base away, this may be a read error. The genes are TRBV7-2 and TRBJ2-3; 16 bases align to TRBD2. The V gene's germline CDR1 is SGHTA and CDR2 FQGNSA. CDR3 length: 20 residues. The CDR3 reads CASSFLRGLAGGPITGTQYF. The CDR3 DNA reads as TGTGCCAGCAGCTTTTTGCGGGGACTAGCGGGGGGGCCTATCACAGGTACGCAGTATTTT.

This clonotype was observed a few times. The chain links TRBV25-1 to TRBJ2-7; 9 positions agree with TRBD1. This CDR3 contains 14 residues. The V gene's germline CDR1 is MGHDK and CDR2 SYGVNS. J was trimmed by 7 bases and V by 4 bases; bases with no gene match: 8. The CDR3 region is CASSALQGAGEQYF. DNA for the CDR3: TGTGCCAGCAGTGCCCTACAGGGGGCGGGAGAGCAGTACTTC.

This clonotype was picked up a small number of times. At one end the junction does not follow the germline gene, possibly because of a read error. The V gene is TRBV10-2, the J gene TRBJ2-3; 13 bases match TRBD2. Germline assignment: CDR1 WSHSY and CDR2 SAAADI. CDR3 length: 17 residues. The CDR3 DNA reads as TGTGCCAGCAGTCCCCGCGGACTAGCGGGGGCCGACGATGCGCAGTATTTT. It yields the protein CASSPRGLAGADDAQYF.

Of note for this clonotype: Sequence at one end of the junction differs from germline and may be a read error. This CDR3 is CASSCGRGLIHPSHF. Here the CDR3 DNA reads TGTGCTAGCAGCTGTGGACGGGGGTTAATCCACCCCAGCCATTTT. The rearrangement links TRBV7-7 to TRBJ1-5; a weak D match, TRBD1 (5 bases). Per germline, CDR1 SSHAT and CDR2 FNYEAQ (reference sequence). The CDR3 has 15 amino acids.

This chain links TRBV7-8 with TRBJ2-5, with 9 nucleotides matching TRBD2. V was clipped by 4 bases and J by 3 bases; unmatched bases: 6. The CDR3 covers 15 residues. Germline CDR1 and CDR2: SGHVS and FQNEAQ. The CDR3 protein is CASSSRGGGEETQYF. The CDR3, as DNA: TGTGCCAGCAGCTCAAGGGGCGGGGGGGAAGAGACCCAGTACTTC. Full variable domain (remainder filled in from reference TRBV7-8 and TRBJ2-5): GAGVSQSPRYKVAKRGQDVALRCDPISGHVSLFWYQQALGQGPEFLTYFQNEAQLDKSGLPSDRFFAERPEGSVSTLKIQRTQQEDSAVYLCASSSRGGGEETQYFGPGTRLLVL.

The rearrangement joins TRBV10-2 to TRBJ2-3; 8 bases map to TRBD2. The germline V gene encodes CDR1 WSHSY and CDR2 SAAADI. The CDR3 covers 13 residues. For the CDR3, the DNA is TGCGGCGTTGAAGCGGGGGGCACAGATACGCAGTATTTT. Residues: CGVEAGGTDTQYF.

This clonotype came up once. The CDR3 sequence: CASSVDSPGEQYF. The CDR3 coding sequence is TGTGCCAGCAGCGTAGATTCCCCAGGCGAGCAGTACTTC. The chain is built from TRBV9 and TRBJ2-7; the D is unclear. Trimming removed 0 bases at V and 6 bases at J, with 10 bases between. This CDR3 spans 13 amino acids. Germline CDR1 reads SGDLS; CDR2 reads YYNGEE.